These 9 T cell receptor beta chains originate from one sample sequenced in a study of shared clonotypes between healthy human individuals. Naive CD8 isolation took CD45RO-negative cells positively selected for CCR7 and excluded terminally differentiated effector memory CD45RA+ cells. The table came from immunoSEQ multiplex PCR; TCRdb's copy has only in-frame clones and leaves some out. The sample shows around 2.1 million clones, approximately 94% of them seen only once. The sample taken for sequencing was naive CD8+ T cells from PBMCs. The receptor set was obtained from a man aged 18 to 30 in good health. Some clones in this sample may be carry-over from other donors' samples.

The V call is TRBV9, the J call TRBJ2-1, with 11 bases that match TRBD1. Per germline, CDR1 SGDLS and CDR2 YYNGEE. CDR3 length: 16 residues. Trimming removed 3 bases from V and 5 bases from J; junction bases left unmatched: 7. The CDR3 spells CASSDPRDRGNNEQFF. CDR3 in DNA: TGTGCCAGCAGCGATCCCCGGGACAGGGGGAACAATGAGCAGTTCTTC.

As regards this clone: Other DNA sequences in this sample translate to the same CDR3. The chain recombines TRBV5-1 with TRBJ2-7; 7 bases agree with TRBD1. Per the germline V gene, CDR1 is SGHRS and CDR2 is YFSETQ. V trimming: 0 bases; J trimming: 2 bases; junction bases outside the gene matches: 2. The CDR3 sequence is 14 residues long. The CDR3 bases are TGCGCCAGCAGCTTGGCAGGGGGAACCTACGAGCAGTACTTC. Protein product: CASSLAGGTYEQYF.

The CDR3: CASSGRGQGAREAFF. The CDR3 nucleotides read TGTGCCAGCAGTGGGCGGGGACAGGGGGCGCGTGAAGCTTTCTTT. The chain carries TRBV27 and TRBJ1-1; 12 nucleotides line up with TRBD1. This CDR3 has 15 residues. Germline V lookup: CDR1 MNHEY, CDR2 SMNVEV (reference sequence). The V segment lost 5 bases and the J segment 7 bases; nucleotides outside the gene matches: 8.

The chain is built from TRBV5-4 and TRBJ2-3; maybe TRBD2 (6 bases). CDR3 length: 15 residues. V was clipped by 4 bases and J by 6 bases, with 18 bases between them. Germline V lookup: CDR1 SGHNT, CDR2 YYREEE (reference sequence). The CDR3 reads CASSLVPGAPDTQYF. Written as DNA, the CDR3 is TGTGCCAGCAGCCTGGTCCCGGGAGCCCCGGATACGCAGTATTTT.

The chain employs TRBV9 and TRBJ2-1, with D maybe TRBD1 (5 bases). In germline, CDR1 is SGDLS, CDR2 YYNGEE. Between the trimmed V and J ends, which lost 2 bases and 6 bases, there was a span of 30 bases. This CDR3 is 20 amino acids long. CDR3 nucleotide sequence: TGTGCCAGCAGCGTCTCGCTTTCAGAAGGGGCCAGGGATGCCTTCAATGAGCAGTTCTTC. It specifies CASSVSLSEGARDAFNEQFF.

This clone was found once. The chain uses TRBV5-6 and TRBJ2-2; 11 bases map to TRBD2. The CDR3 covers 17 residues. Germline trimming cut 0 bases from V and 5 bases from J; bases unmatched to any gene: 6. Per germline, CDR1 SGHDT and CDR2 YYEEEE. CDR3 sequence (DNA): TGTGCCAGCAGCTTGGAACTAGCGGGAGCTAGTACCGGGGAGCTGTTTTTT. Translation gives CASSLELAGASTGELFF.

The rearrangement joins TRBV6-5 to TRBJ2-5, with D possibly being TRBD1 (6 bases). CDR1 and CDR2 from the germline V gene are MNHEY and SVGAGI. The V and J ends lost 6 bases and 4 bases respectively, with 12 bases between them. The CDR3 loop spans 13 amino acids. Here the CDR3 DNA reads TGTGCCAGCAGCCCCCTCAGGGGAGAGACCCAGTACTTC. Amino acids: CASSPLRGETQYF.

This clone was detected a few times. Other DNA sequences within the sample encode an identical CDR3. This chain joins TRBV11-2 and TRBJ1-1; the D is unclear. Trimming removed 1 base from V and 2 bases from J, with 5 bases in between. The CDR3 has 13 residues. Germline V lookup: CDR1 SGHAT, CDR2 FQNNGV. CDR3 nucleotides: TGTGCCAGCAGCTTAGGGCGAAACACTGAAGCTTTCTTT. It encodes CASSLGRNTEAFF.

CDR3 residues: CASTPPTQRQFF. CDR3 in DNA: TGTGCCAGCACCCCACCCACGCAGCGGCAGTTCTTC. The genes are TRBV7-9 and TRBJ2-1; D call uncertain. V was pared by 7 bases and J by 12 bases, with 16 bases between. In germline, CDR1 is SEHNR, CDR2 FQNEAQ (reference sequence). This CDR3 region has 12 residues.